The sequence of this T cell receptor beta chain was determined in a study of Ad26.COV2.S vaccination and SARS-CoV-2 variants. Study context: Ad26.COV2.S given intramuscularly, once or twice 56 days apart.

V gave up 3 bases and J gave up 9 bases; unmatched junction bases: 14. Germline-derived CDR1 and CDR2 are LGHNA and YSLEER. This CDR3 contains 17 residues. The sample's treatment: around 19 received Ad26.COV2.S at low or high dose, single or two shots; about 5 received placebo; per-sample allocation not given. Sampling was performed 63 days after the first vaccine or placebo injection. On this clone itself: The antigen remains unidentified.

Study-wide findings and caveats: Possible underestimation of total T cell responses by the TCR breadth and depth analyses was noted.

Using immunoSEQ multiplex PCR, the repertoire was profiled, and TCRdb retains in-frame clones only, with some absent. This repertoire shows under 550,000 clones, over 75% found once; its top ten account for approximately 4%. This chain links TRBV4-3 with TRBJ2-1, with TRBD2 matching 10 bases. The TCR comes from a person between 18 and 65 years old who received the Ad26.COV2.S COVID-19 vaccine or a placebo. This specimen consisted of peripheral blood, obtained in a trial of Ad26.COV2.S vaccine versus placebo. The CDR3 protein is CASSQGKAGGPFPEQFF. The CDR3 DNA sequence: TGCGCCAGCAGCCAGGGTAAAGCGGGGGGGCCATTTCCTGAGCAGTTCTTC.